Sequencing of this TCR beta chain was carried out in a study of blood T cell repertoires in COVID-19. Study context: The samples span acute and convalescent COVID-19 from the United States, Italy and Spain. PBMCs, B-cell-depleted T cells, or T cells were the source of the cDNA or gDNA that made up the material.

Authors' methods: Reference gene primer amplification gave estimated nucleated cell counts. Assay used: immunoSEQ multiplex PCR; TCRdb lists only in-frame clones, some missing. V and J calls and clone size are copied from that table; D and trimming were computed from the DNA. This sample has 99,000 or so clones; roughly 80% occur once, and the top ten carry approximately 3.3%. V was cut by 4 bases and J by 1 base, with 21 bases left in between. The CDR3 extends over 18 amino acids. CDR1 is SGHRS, CDR2 YFSETQ, per germline. The receptor was isolated from a woman of 80 years or more with active or convalescent COVID-19. Specimen: peripheral blood. The chain carries TRBV5-1 and TRBJ1-5, with unresolved D. This CDR3 reads CASSPTPSGGISNQPQHF. The CDR3 nucleotides read TGCGCCAGCAGCCCAACCCCTAGCGGAGGCATCAGCAATCAGCCCCAGCATTTT.